This T cell receptor beta chain appears in the sequencing data of a study of T-cell reconstitution after alpha-beta-depleted transplantation in children. A TCRbeta library incorporating unique molecular identifiers was prepared. TCRdb redid the calling of the PCR reads with MiXCR, one entry per CDR3 protein. The sample records more than 550,000 distinct CDR3 sequences, more than 9% being singletons. Germline CDR1 and CDR2: SQVTM and ANQGSEA. CDR3 length: 13 residues. The trim removed 6 bases at V and 2 bases at J, leaving 6 bases unmatched. The V call is TRBV29-1, the J call TRBJ2-5; 7 bases map to TRBD1. This material consisted of PBMCs from the stem cell graft donor, taken from the stem cell graft. The source is a human donor who donated a stem cell graft to a child with acute myeloid leukemia. The CDR3 region has the DNA TGCAGCGTGCCCCGGGACAGTCAAGAGACCCAGTACTTC. This gives the protein CSVPRDSQETQYF.